The TCR beta chain under discussion was sequenced for a study of T cell repertoires in cytomegalovirus infection. At least ten counts were recorded for this clonotype. Its antigen remains unidentified. TCRdb re-called the reads with MiXCR, one entry per CDR3 protein. The sample records about 310,000 distinct CDR3 sequences, approximately 25% being singletons. The sample was cultured PBMCs, taken from culture after CMV antigen stimulation. The receptor comes from a human donor in good health (CMV status not recorded). Some clones in this sample may be carry-over from other donors' samples.

The CDR3 DNA reads TGTGCCAGCAGCTTACGGGGCCCAGCAGATACGCAGTATTTT. Translated, it gives CASSLRGPADTQYF. The rearrangement uses TRBV7-2 and TRBJ2-3; D could derive from TRBD1 or TRBD2 (5 bases each). The CDR3 is 14 residues long. Germline V CDR1 and CDR2: SGHTA, FQGNSA. The ends were cut back, 2 bases at V and 4 bases at J, with 10 bases in the middle.